The 26 T cell receptor beta chains in this list originate from one sample, sequenced in a study of regulatory T cells in long-lasting Graves disease. Time point of the sample: newly diagnosed GD, antithyroid drugs for less than 3 months. PBMC RNA served as the TCR library source. Construction of the TCR beta libraries employed iRepertoire HTBI primers in conjunction with Arm-PCR of CDR3 regions. Via MiXCR, TCRdb re-called the multiplex PCR reads, giving one row per CDR3 protein. The table shows over 500,000 distinct CDR3 sequences, with 15% to 20% occurring only once. These sequences were also reported in another study, on T cells in Graves' hyperthyroidism and ophthalmopathy.

Sequencing used peripheral blood mononuclear cells (PBMCs), obtained at new diagnosis, from a patient treated with antithyroid drugs. The receptors were sampled from a man younger than 35 with Graves disease.

As concerns this clonotype: Since a much larger clone is just one base distant, this may be a read error. V usage is TRBV27 and J usage is TRBJ2-1, with 15 bases aligning to TRBD2. The DNA matches TRBJ2-5 better at its end, which makes the J call doubtful. Germline loops: CDR1 MNHEY, CDR2 SMNVEV (reference sequence). The CDR3 spans 18 residues. The CDR3 DNA reads as TGTGCCAGCAGCACAAGGACTAGCGGGGGGGTCCCCCGGGAGACCCAGTACTTC. Translated, it gives CASSTRTSGGVPRETQYF.

The chain is built from TRBV5-1 and TRBJ1-3; tentative D call: TRBD1 (5 bases). The ends were cut back, 2 bases at V and 3 bases at J, with 9 bases in the middle. Germline V gene sequence: CDR1 SGHRS, CDR2 YFSETQ. The CDR3 has 14 residues. The CDR3 sequence is CASSLSGYGNTIYF. The CDR3 nucleotides are TGCGCCAGCAGCTTATCAGGGTATGGAAACACCATATATTTT. Variable domain in full (rest from reference TRBV5-1 and TRBJ1-3): KAGVTQTPRYLIKTRGQQVTLSCSPISGHRSVSWYQQTPGQGLQFLFEYFSETQRNKGNFPGRFSGRQFSNSRSEMNVSTLELGDSALYLCASSLSGYGNTIYFGEGSWLTVV.

The rearrangement uses TRBV12-3 or TRBV12-4 and TRBJ2-7, with TRBD2 matching 9 bases. J was trimmed by 3 bases and V by 6 bases; bases with no gene match: 18. This CDR3 comprises 18 residues. The CDR3 bases are TGTGCCAGCAGCCAAGATTGGAGTAGCGGGAGTTTTCGCTACGAGCAGTACTTC. Its protein product is CASSQDWSSGSFRYEQYF.

The chain is built from TRBV4-1 and TRBJ2-7; 9 nucleotides align to TRBD1. The germline V gene encodes CDR1 MGHRA and CDR2 YSYEKL. This CDR3 comprises 16 residues. V lost 1 base, J lost 4 bases, and 8 bases stayed unmatched. CDR3 region: CASSQASGTGTYEQYF. Here the CDR3 DNA reads TGCGCCAGCAGCCAAGCCTCCGGGACAGGGACTTACGAGCAGTACTTC.

Concerning this clonotype itself: One end of the junction varies from germline; a read error may be responsible. The chain uses TRBV2 and TRBJ1-3; D is unclear. The length of the CDR3 is 11 residues. The germline CDR1 and CDR2 sequences are SNHLY and FYNNEI. Here the CDR3 reads CASSDRDERSF. The CDR3 region has the DNA TGTGCCAGCAGTGACCGGGATGAAAGGAGCTTT.

The gene calls are TRBV27 and TRBJ2-7; 9 bases are shared with TRBD1. V lost 5 bases to trimming and J lost 5 bases; unmatched junction nucleotides: 16. This CDR3 spans 17 amino acids. The germline gives CDR1 MNHEY, CDR2 SMNVEV (reference sequence). CDR3 sequence (DNA): TGTGCCAGCAGTCCCCGGGACAGGGTATGGCAGTTCCACGAGCAGTACTTC. Translation: CASSPRDRVWQFHEQYF.

This clonotype has only a few counts. The chain has TRBV4-1 and TRBJ2-5, with D tentatively TRBD2 (6 bases). Trimming left V 0 bases short and J 6 bases short, with 14 bases between. The CDR3 is 15 residues long. Germline loops: CDR1 MGHRA, CDR2 YSYEKL. The CDR3 here is CASSQETSSAKTQYF. For the CDR3, the DNA is TGCGCCAGCAGCCAAGAGACTAGTTCGGCGAAGACCCAGTACTTC.

The sample holds a few counts of this clonotype. The chain couples TRBV6-1 to TRBJ1-1, with a possible D match to TRBD1 (5 bases). The CDR3 totals 12 residues. V lost 8 bases to trimming and J lost 11 bases, with 18 bases between them. Germline CDR1 and CDR2: MNHNS and SASEGT. CDR3 amino acids: CASLRGEVGAFF. In DNA, the CDR3 is TGTGCCAGCCTCCGAGGGGAGGTCGGGGCTTTCTTT.

This clonotype showed up many times. The V and J genes are TRBV12-3 or TRBV12-4 and TRBJ2-1, with 13 nucleotides matching TRBD2. V shed 6 bases and J 0 bases; nucleotides not matched to a gene: 20. CDR3 size: 22 residues. CDR3 coding DNA: TGTGCCAGCAGATCCCCCCCGGCCTGCCGTCGGACTAGCGGGAGCTCCTACAATGAGCAGTTCTTC. It specifies CASRSPPACRRTSGSSYNEQFF.

The chain has TRBV27 and TRBJ1-5; D call uncertain. Per germline, CDR1 MNHEY and CDR2 SMNVEV (reference sequence). V was pared by 5 bases and J by 6 bases, with 14 bases between. The CDR3 sequence is 14 residues long. As DNA, the CDR3 is TGTGCCAGCAGTCCTCAGGAATGGGGTCAGCCCCAGCATTTT. It codes for CASSPQEWGQPQHF.

This chain uses TRBV10-3 with TRBJ1-6; TRBD1 matches 10 bases. This CDR3 is built from 13 residues. J lost 9 bases, V lost 6 bases, and 2 bases had no gene match. Looked up from germline, CDR1 is ENHRY and CDR2 is SYGVKD. The chain's CDR3 is CAIRGDRGSPLHF. The CDR3 DNA sequence: TGTGCCATCAGGGGGGACAGGGGTTCACCCCTCCACTTT.

At least ten counts were recorded for this clonotype. V and J are TRBV9 and TRBJ1-1, with D hard to call. The germline gives CDR1 SGDLS, CDR2 YYNGEE. V was trimmed by 0 bases and J by 0 bases, leaving 9 bases between them. The CDR3 is 15 residues long. For the CDR3, the DNA is TGTGCCAGCAGCGTAGAGCCTGGAATGAACACTGAAGCTTTCTTT. Its protein product is CASSVEPGMNTEAFF.

The CDR3 coding sequence is TGTGCCAGTAATCAACGCCCTGGACGGCGTCATGATACGCAGTATTTT. Residues: CASNQRPGRRHDTQYF. J is TRBJ2-3 and V is TRBV19, with no clear D. Trimming took off 7 bases at V and 6 bases at J, with 23 bases between the two ends. The CDR3 is 16 amino acids. Per germline, CDR1 LNHDA and CDR2 SQIVND (reference sequence).

This clonotype has just a few counts. V gene TRBV12-3 or TRBV12-4 combines with J gene TRBJ2-1, with D perhaps TRBD1 (7 bases). CDR3 length: 14 residues. Trimming took 6 bases from V and 9 from J, leaving 18 bases between them. The CDR3 here is CASSDRAGSGEQFF. In nucleotides, the CDR3 is TGTGCCAGCAGCGACAGGGCCGGGAGCGGTGAGCAGTTCTTC.

This clonotype was recorded many times. This chain connects TRBV5-1 to TRBJ2-5; 10 bases align to TRBD2. CDR3 length: 15 residues. V lost 1 base to trimming and J lost 4 bases; unmatched junction nucleotides: 4. Germline V gene data show CDR1 as SGHRS and CDR2 as YFSETQ. This chain's CDR3 is CASSLTPSGRETQYF. The CDR3 bases are TGCGCCAGCAGCTTGACGCCTAGCGGGAGAGAGACCCAGTACTTC.

The gene calls are TRBV9 and TRBJ1-1, with unresolved D. The CDR3 runs 19 residues. Trimming stripped 0 bases from V and 0 bases from J, with 21 bases between. Germline CDR1 SGDLS, CDR2 YYNGEE. The CDR3 sequence is CASSVDAGSLRNMNTEAFF. The DNA for the CDR3 is TGTGCCAGCAGCGTAGACGCGGGATCCCTTCGTAATATGAACACTGAAGCTTTCTTT.

The sample holds a few counts of this clonotype. V and J are TRBV10-3 and TRBJ2-1, with unresolved D. Trimming shortened V by 8 bases and J by 3 bases, and 11 bases separated the two germline ends. Germline loops: CDR1 ENHRY, CDR2 SYGVKD. The CDR3 is made up of 13 amino acids. The CDR3 region is CAIGADNYNEQFF. Written as DNA, the CDR3 is TGTGCCATCGGAGCCGACAACTACAATGAGCAGTTCTTC.

In this sample, this clonotype turned up many times. The rearrangement uses TRBV6-1 and TRBJ1-5; possible D gene TRBD1, 6 bases. The CDR3 has 13 amino acids. V dropped 7 bases and J dropped 7 bases, with 14 bases sitting between them. Germline assignment: CDR1 MNHNS and CDR2 SASEGT. The CDR3 DNA is TGTGCCAGCACCCAGGGGATAGGACAGCCCCAGCATTTT. Amino acid sequence: CASTQGIGQPQHF.

The V call is TRBV19, the J call TRBJ2-1, with 7 bases matching TRBD1. V was pared by 3 bases and J by 1 base, with 6 bases of the junction left unmatched. This CDR3 comprises 16 residues. Per the germline V gene, CDR1 is LNHDA and CDR2 is SQIVND (reference sequence). This CDR3 is CASSITGVRSYNEQFF. The DNA for the CDR3 is TGTGCCAGTAGTATTACAGGGGTAAGGTCCTACAATGAGCAGTTCTTC.

This chain uses TRBV27 with TRBJ2-7, with a possible D match to TRBD1 (6 bases). The ends were cut back, 6 bases at V and 2 bases at J, with 14 bases in the middle. The CDR3 is 14 residues long. CDR1 MNHEY and CDR2 SMNVEV come from the germline V gene (reference sequence). The CDR3 reads CASRPGHGPYEQYF. The CDR3 nucleotides read TGTGCCAGCAGGCCGGGACACGGCCCCTACGAGCAGTACTTC.

In its sample, this clonotype was seen a few times. This chain links TRBV29-1 with TRBJ1-1; maybe TRBD1 (5 bases). This CDR3 region has 13 residues. The V gene lost 3 bases and the J gene lost 5 bases, with 13 bases spanning the gap. From germline, CDR1 is SQVTM and CDR2 ANQGSEA. CDR3 nucleotide sequence: TGCAGCGTTGAGGCAGGGAGGGGAACTGAAGCTTTCTTT. Translating gives CSVEAGRGTEAFF.

This clonotype was picked up many times. V and J are TRBV18 and TRBJ2-7; D perhaps matches TRBD2 (5 bases). The CDR3 runs 15 residues. Trimming took 0 bases from V and 0 from J, leaving 9 bases between them. Germline CDR1 KGHSH, CDR2 LQKENI. The CDR3 spells CASSPPGAHSYEQYF. The CDR3 DNA sequence: TGTGCCAGCTCACCACCGGGAGCGCACTCCTACGAGCAGTACTTC.

The rearrangement joins TRBV6-1 to TRBJ2-7; D might be TRBD1 (6 bases). Looked up from germline, CDR1 is MNHNS and CDR2 is SASEGT. Between the trimmed V and J ends, which lost 6 bases and 0 bases, there was a span of 12 bases. The CDR3 spans 14 residues. The CDR3 DNA reads as TGTGCCAGCAGGAGGACAGCAAGCTCCTACGAGCAGTACTTC. Protein sequence: CASRRTASSYEQYF.

CDR3 sequence: CSARDPSGANTEAFF. In DNA form, the CDR3 reads TGCAGTGCTAGAGATCCTTCTGGGGCCAACACTGAAGCTTTCTTT. The gene calls are TRBV20-1 and TRBJ1-1, with D maybe TRBD1 (5 bases). Germline values: CDR1 DFQATT, CDR2 SNEGSKA (reference sequence). The CDR3 contains 15 residues. V was trimmed by 0 bases and J by 2 bases, leaving 13 bases between them.

This clonotype was seen repeatedly, ten times or more. This rearrangement joins TRBV20-1 to TRBJ2-7; TRBD2 matches 11 bases. Germline trimming cut 2 bases from V and 2 bases from J; bases unmatched to any gene: 5. CDR1 is DFQATT, CDR2 SNEGSKA, per germline (reference sequence). The CDR3 is 15 residues long. The CDR3 sequence: CSARFVAGGPYEQYF. The CDR3 DNA sequence: TGCAGTGCTAGATTTGTAGCGGGAGGGCCCTACGAGCAGTACTTC.

This clonotype was observed at least ten times. V gene TRBV28 combines with J gene TRBJ2-1; possibly TRBD1 for D (6 bases). The germline V and J ends were trimmed by 3 bases and 6 bases, with 15 bases remaining between them. CDR3 length: 15 residues. The V gene's germline CDR1 is MDHEN and CDR2 SYDVKM. The CDR3 region has the DNA TGTGCCAGCAGTTTTAGAGGAAACAGGGCCAATGAGCAGTTCTTC. Protein: CASSFRGNRANEQFF.